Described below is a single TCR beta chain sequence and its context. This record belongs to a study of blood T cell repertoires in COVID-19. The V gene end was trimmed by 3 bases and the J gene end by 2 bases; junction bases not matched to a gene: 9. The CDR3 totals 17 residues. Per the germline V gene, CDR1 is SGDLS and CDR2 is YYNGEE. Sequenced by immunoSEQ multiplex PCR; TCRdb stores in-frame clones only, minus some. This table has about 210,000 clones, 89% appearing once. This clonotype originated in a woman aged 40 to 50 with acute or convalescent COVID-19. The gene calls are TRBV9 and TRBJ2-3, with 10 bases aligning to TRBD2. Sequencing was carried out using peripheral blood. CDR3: CASSGGKSGGVTDTQYF. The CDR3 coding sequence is TGTGCCAGCAGCGGAGGAAAGAGCGGGGGGGTCACAGATACGCAGTATTTT. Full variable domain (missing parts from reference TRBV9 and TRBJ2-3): DSGVTQTPKHLITATGQRVTLRCSPRSGDLSVYWYQQSLDQGLQFLIQYYNGEERAKGNILERFSAQQFPDLHSELNLSSLELGDSALYFCASSGGKSGGVTDTQYFGPGTRLTVL.